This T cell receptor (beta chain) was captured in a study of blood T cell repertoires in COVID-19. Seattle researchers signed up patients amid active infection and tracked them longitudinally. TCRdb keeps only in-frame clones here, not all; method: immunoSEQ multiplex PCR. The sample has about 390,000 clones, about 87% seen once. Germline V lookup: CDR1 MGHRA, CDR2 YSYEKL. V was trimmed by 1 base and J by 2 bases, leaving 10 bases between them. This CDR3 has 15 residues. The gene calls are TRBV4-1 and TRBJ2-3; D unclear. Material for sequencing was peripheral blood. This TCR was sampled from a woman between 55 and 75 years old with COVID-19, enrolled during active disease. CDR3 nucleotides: TGCGCCAGCAGCCAAGTACTAACAACCACAGATACGCAGTATTTT. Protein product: CASSQVLTTTDTQYF.